This T cell receptor (beta chain) emerged from a study of CD8+ T cells in alopecia areata. About the study: Tofacitinib was taken orally by treated patients, and the dose was 5 to 10 mg twice daily. Study observations and caveats: Clonality in lesional scalp, especially alopecia totalis/universalis, exceeded that of normal scalp.

The CDR3 is made up of 13 amino acids. Trimming took 3 bases from V and 1 from J, leaving 6 bases between them. CDR1 and CDR2 from the germline V gene are SGHTA and FQGNSA. Lesional scalp tissue (obtained by punch biopsy) and peripheral blood were collected from alopecia areata patients. From PBMCs, CD4+ and CD8+ T cells were sorted. Turning to this clone: Its antigen is unidentified.

Isolated RNA was reverse transcribed into cDNA used as the sequencing template. Generated by immunoSEQ multiplex PCR, the TCRdb table keeps only in-frame clones and is missing some. The sample lists over 200,000 clones; around three fifths were seen once. This clonotype was sampled from a human donor with alopecia areata. The input for sequencing was CD4+ T cells sorted from blood, taken at week 0. The chain uses TRBV7-2 and TRBJ1-1; D is unclear. The CDR3 here is CASSLGRNTEAFF. CDR3 DNA sequence: TGTGCCAGCAGCTTGGGAAGGAACACTGAAGCTTTCTTT.